These 29 T cell receptor beta chains were all obtained from the same sample, sequenced in a study of a mutant IDH1 vaccine in newly diagnosed glioma. Libraries were prepared by immunoSEQ multiplex PCR; TCRdb keeps only in-frame clonotypes and omits some of them. In the table there are about 51,000 clones, around 80% of which are singletons. Noted time point: baseline, week 1 (first vaccination visit). Treatment defined: pre-vaccination baseline after standard-of-care therapy. Sequenced material: PBMCs, taken from a glioma patient treated with radiotherapy, temozolomide or both. Receptor source: a woman in her forties with glioma.

The chain links TRBV7-2 to TRBJ1-2, with D possibly matching TRBD1 (5 bases). In germline, CDR1 is SGHTA, CDR2 FQGNSA. The CDR3 loop spans 11 amino acids. V was shortened by 8 bases and J by 5 bases, with 9 bases between the two germline ends. As DNA, the CDR3 is TGTGCCAGCGGCGCAGGGTATGGCTACACCTTC. Protein sequence: CASGAGYGYTF.

This clone has a single count. This chain connects TRBV5-4 to TRBJ1-2; D is possibly TRBD1 (5 bases). V was cut by 0 bases and J by 5 bases, with 11 bases left in between. Germline-derived CDR1 and CDR2 are SGHNT and YYREEE (reference sequence). This CDR3 has 14 residues. The CDR3 region is CASSLGGWGYGYTF. CDR3 nucleotides: TGTGCCAGCAGCTTGGGGGGTTGGGGGTATGGCTACACCTTC.

The chain couples TRBV11-1 to TRBJ1-1, with D maybe TRBD1 (5 bases). Per the germline V gene, CDR1 is SGHAT and CDR2 is FQDESV (reference sequence). The CDR3 covers 12 residues. V was shortened by 2 bases and J by 6 bases, with 7 bases between the two germline ends. The CDR3 region is CASSLRGAEAFF. The CDR3 coding sequence is TGTGCCAGCAGCTTAAGAGGGGCTGAAGCTTTCTTT.

The rearrangement uses TRBV6-1 and TRBJ1-2; 9 bases agree with TRBD1. This CDR3 comprises 14 residues. V dropped 4 bases and J dropped 8; count of bases not matched to a gene: 8. Germline lookup yields CDR1 MNHNS and CDR2 SASEGT. Here the CDR3 reads CASSVGDRGGGYTF. The CDR3 DNA follows: TGTGCCAGCAGTGTAGGAGACAGGGGGGGCGGCTACACCTTC.

The V call is TRBV30, the J call TRBJ2-5; D might be TRBD2 (5 bases). Trimming took 0 bases from V and 5 from J, leaving 13 bases between them. The CDR3 has 14 residues. Germline CDR1 is GTSNPN and CDR2 is SVGIG (reference sequence). This CDR3 is CAWSVVGVRETQYF. CDR3 nucleotides: TGTGCCTGGAGTGTAGTGGGAGTCCGTGAGACCCAGTACTTC.

CDR3 sequence: CASSARGLQPQHF. In DNA, the CDR3 is TGTGCCAGCAGTGCACGGGGGCTTCAGCCCCAGCATTTT. The chain combines TRBV2 with TRBJ1-5; D may be TRBD1 (6 bases). The CDR3 runs to 13 residues. CDR1 SNHLY and CDR2 FYNNEI come from the germline V gene. Trimming removed 4 bases at V and 6 bases at J, with 10 bases between.

This clone was detected only once. The genes are TRBV27 and TRBJ2-7; a weak D match, TRBD2 (5 bases). The germline V gene encodes CDR1 MNHEY and CDR2 SMNVEV (reference sequence). The CDR3 sequence is 13 residues long. V was pared by 7 bases and J by 3 bases, with 13 bases between. Here the CDR3 DNA reads TGTGCCAGCACCTATTCGGACTTCTACGAGCAGTACTTC. This translates into CASTYSDFYEQYF.

This CDR3 reads CASSLALAGANYGYTF. The DNA for the CDR3 is TGCGCCAGCAGCTTGGCCTTGGCAGGGGCTAACTATGGCTACACCTTC. V and J are TRBV5-1 and TRBJ1-2, with D tentatively TRBD1 (6 bases). V was trimmed by 0 bases and J by 0 bases, leaving 12 bases between them. The CDR3 has 16 residues. Germline CDR1 is SGHRS and CDR2 is YFSETQ.

The rearrangement joins TRBV2 to TRBJ2-5, with D possibly being TRBD1 or TRBD2 (5 bases each). The CDR3 is 12 residues long. Trimming stripped 7 bases from V and 6 bases from J, with 12 bases between. CDR1 is SNHLY, CDR2 FYNNEI, per germline. Here the CDR3 reads CASTGGVKTQYF. DNA of the CDR3: TGTGCCAGCACTGGGGGTGTAAAGACCCAGTACTTC.

The chain employs TRBV6-1 and TRBJ1-5; D call uncertain. In germline, CDR1 is MNHNS, CDR2 SASEGT. Trimming pared 1 base from V and 6 bases from J, leaving 4 bases between. The CDR3 is 12 amino acids. The CDR3 here is CASSEEGQPQHF. In DNA, the CDR3 is TGTGCCAGCAGTGAAGAGGGTCAGCCCCAGCATTTT.

The chain carries TRBV12-5 and TRBJ2-3; 8 nucleotides line up with TRBD2. Germline assignment: CDR1 LGHNT and CDR2 FRNRAP. The CDR3 has 15 residues. Trimming removed 8 bases from V and 2 bases from J; junction bases left unmatched: 9. The CDR3 DNA reads TGTGCTAGTTCCCCATACGGGGGGGCCACAGATACGCAGTATTTT. Translating gives CASSPYGGATDTQYF.

The chain links TRBV5-1 to TRBJ1-2, with 9 positions matching TRBD1. Trimming removed 4 bases from V and 8 bases from J; junction bases left unmatched: 6. The length of the CDR3 is 13 residues. Per the germline V gene, CDR1 is SGHRS and CDR2 is YFSETQ. In nucleotides, the CDR3 is TGCGCCAGCAGCCCCGGACAGGGGAGAGGCTACACCTTC. Residues: CASSPGQGRGYTF.

The chain has TRBV5-1 and TRBJ2-5; D ambiguous. CDR3 length: 13 residues. With 2 bases removed from V and 5 bases from J, the gap between germline ends came to 10 bases. CDR1 and CDR2 from the germline V gene are SGHRS and YFSETQ. The CDR3 loop is CASSFGNAETQYF. The CDR3 DNA reads TGCGCCAGCAGCTTTGGGAATGCGGAGACCCAGTACTTC.

J is TRBJ2-1 and V is TRBV4-1, with 7 nucleotides matching TRBD2. Germline values: CDR1 MGHRA, CDR2 YSYEKL. The CDR3 extends over 15 amino acids. With V trimmed by 1 base and J by 8 bases, 8 bases remained unmatched. Here the CDR3 reads CASSQVYLAADEQFF. DNA of the CDR3: TGCGCCAGCAGCCAAGTGTACCTAGCGGCGGATGAGCAGTTCTTC.

The genes are TRBV30 and TRBJ2-1; 7 bases are shared with TRBD2. The CDR3 length is 15 residues. Germline lookup yields CDR1 GTSNPN and CDR2 SVGIG (reference sequence). Unmatched junction bases numbered 12, after V lost 2 bases and J lost 8 bases. The DNA for the CDR3 is TGTGCCTGGAGTATCCGGGACTACCCTGTGGATGAGCAGTTCTTC. It is translated as CAWSIRDYPVDEQFF.

The gene calls are TRBV7-2 and TRBJ2-6; unclear D gene. Germline V gene sequence: CDR1 SGHTA, CDR2 FQGNSA. This CDR3 contains 14 residues. The V end lost 5 bases, the J end lost 1 base, and 6 bases lay between the germline ends. The CDR3 DNA is TGTGCCAGCAGCCACAAATCTGGGGCCAACGTCCTGACTTTC. This codes for CASSHKSGANVLTF.

The chain combines TRBV5-8 with TRBJ1-5, with 12 bases lining up with TRBD1. The CDR3 sequence is 16 residues long. V was pared by 0 bases and J by 6 bases, with 4 bases of the junction left unmatched. Germline lookup yields CDR1 SGHTS and CDR2 YDEGEE. The CDR3 DNA follows: TGTGCCAGCAGCTTGGGGGGGACAGGGGGCGGTCAGCCCCAGCATTTT. Amino acid sequence: CASSLGGTGGGQPQHF.

This clone was observed a few times. The chain has TRBV6-5 and TRBJ1-5; 8 nucleotides agree with TRBD1. The V gene end was trimmed by 6 bases and the J gene end by 0 bases; junction bases not matched to a gene: 4. The CDR3 has 15 amino acids. From germline, CDR1 is MNHEY and CDR2 SVGAGI. The CDR3 DNA follows: TGTGCCAGCAGACCACAGGGGGGTAGCAATCAGCCCCAGCATTTT. Amino acids: CASRPQGGSNQPQHF.

The sample holds one count of this clone. The rearrangement links TRBV4-1 to TRBJ2-3; D possibly corresponds to TRBD1 (5 bases). Germline V lookup: CDR1 MGHRA, CDR2 YSYEKL. The CDR3 has 17 amino acids. V was clipped by 0 bases and J by 5 bases, with 18 bases between them. DNA for the CDR3: TGCGCCAGCAGCCAAGATGCCACAGGCTCCGTTAAAGATACGCAGTATTTT. Protein: CASSQDATGSVKDTQYF.

This chain connects TRBV5-1 to TRBJ1-1; D is possibly TRBD1 (5 bases). Trimming left V 4 bases short and J 1 base short, with 11 bases between. CDR3 size: 14 residues. Germline CDR1 SGHRS, CDR2 YFSETQ. The CDR3 bases are TGCGCCAGCAGCACACAGGCCCCGAACACTGAAGCTTTCTTT. It encodes CASSTQAPNTEAFF.

The chain uses TRBV6-5 and TRBJ2-3, with 7 bases lining up with TRBD1. The germline gives CDR1 MNHEY, CDR2 SVGAGI. This CDR3 region has 13 residues. V lost 9 bases, J lost 0 bases, and 3 bases stayed unmatched. The CDR3 DNA sequence: TGTGCCAGTTGGACAGGTAGCACAGATACGCAGTATTTT. Translation gives CASWTGSTDTQYF.

In DNA form, the CDR3 reads TGTGCCAGCAGCCCGACAGGGATGAGGACTGAAGCTTTCTTT. Protein sequence: CASSPTGMRTEAFF. This chain uses TRBV7-9 with TRBJ1-1; 7 bases map to TRBD1. V dropped 5 bases and J dropped 5; count of bases not matched to a gene: 8. CDR1 is SEHNR and CDR2 is FQNEAQ in the germline V gene (reference sequence). CDR3 length: 14 amino acids.

This CDR3 reads CASSYPTGEAFF. CDR3 coding DNA: TGTGCCAGCAGTTACCCGACAGGTGAAGCTTTCTTT. The chain recombines TRBV6-5 with TRBJ1-1; D possibly corresponds to TRBD1 (6 bases). This CDR3 comprises 12 residues. Trimming pared 2 bases from V and 7 bases from J, leaving 8 bases between. Germline CDR1 MNHEY, CDR2 SVGAGI.

V and J are TRBV7-9 and TRBJ2-7, with a weak D call TRBD1 (6 bases). CDR3 length: 14 amino acids. V lost 3 bases, J lost 1 base, and 10 bases lay in between. Germline V gives CDR1 SEHNR, CDR2 FQNEAQ (reference sequence). CDR3: CASSFGTSSYEQYF. Here the CDR3 DNA reads TGTGCCAGCAGCTTCGGGACAAGTTCCTACGAGCAGTACTTC.

This rearrangement joins TRBV25-1 to TRBJ1-4; a possible D gene is TRBD1 (6 bases). V gave up 8 bases and J gave up 1 base, with 17 bases separating them. CDR1 is MGHDK, CDR2 SYGVNS, per germline. CDR3 length equals 16 residues. Here the CDR3 DNA reads TGTGCCAGCTCTCAAAGGGGACACATAACTAATGAAAAACTGTTTTTT. Protein sequence: CASSQRGHITNEKLFF.

This chain links TRBV9 with TRBJ1-2; D gene ambiguous. The CDR3 sequence is 15 residues long. The V gene lost 0 bases and the J gene lost 0 bases, with 9 bases spanning the gap. Germline CDR1 and CDR2: SGDLS and YYNGEE. This CDR3 is CASSVGNSANYGYTF. For the CDR3, the DNA is TGTGCCAGCAGCGTAGGAAACAGTGCTAACTATGGCTACACCTTC.

This clone was found a few times. The chain combines TRBV5-4 with TRBJ1-4; no clear D. Germline V gene sequence: CDR1 SGHNT, CDR2 YYREEE (reference sequence). The CDR3 runs to 15 residues. The ends were cut back, 0 bases at V and 3 bases at J, with 9 bases in the middle. The CDR3 DNA is TGTGCCAGCAGCTTGGGGCCATCCGCTAATGAAAAACTGTTTTTT. It yields the protein CASSLGPSANEKLFF.

The rearrangement uses TRBV19 and TRBJ1-4; D unclear. This CDR3 region has 14 residues. Germline V gives CDR1 LNHDA, CDR2 SQIVND (reference sequence). V was shortened by 6 bases and J by 4 bases, with 12 bases between the two germline ends. The CDR3 DNA sequence: TGTGCCAGTAGCGGTAAAATTCTTAATGAAAAACTGTTTTTT. This encodes CASSGKILNEKLFF.

This clone was counted between two and nine times. This chain uses TRBV25-1 with TRBJ1-1; no clear D. Germline loops: CDR1 MGHDK, CDR2 SYGVNS. V was cut by 5 bases and J by 6 bases, with 13 bases left in between. This CDR3 has 13 residues. The CDR3 coding sequence is TGTGCCAGCAGTCTTTGGGGTGGTGCTGAAGCTTTCTTT. Its protein product is CASSLWGGAEAFF.